This T cell receptor (beta chain) was obtained from a study of radiation and T cells in renal cell carcinoma. As concerns this clone: No antigen is known for it.

Regarding time point: blood 2 weeks post-SBRT. Documented treatment: 15 Gy SBRT to primary tumor, nephrectomy 4 weeks later. Clear cell pathology was present in this patient's renal cell carcinoma. Using immunoSEQ multiplex PCR, the repertoire was profiled, and TCRdb retains in-frame clones only, with some absent. This sample has just over 150,000 clones, with roughly 86% found just once. This CDR3 region has 13 residues. CDR1 and CDR2 from the germline V gene are SNHLY and FYNNEI. V lost 6 bases, J lost 4 bases, and 7 bases lay in between. General study findings and limits: Top tumor clonotypes rose in blood 2 weeks post-radiation, then contracted.

The TCR comes from a woman in her forties or fifties with renal cell carcinoma. The chain uses TRBV2 and TRBJ2-6; D is undetermined. Sample: blood, taken from a patient whose treatment included radiotherapy and nephrectomy. The CDR3 loop reads CASSQPGANVLTF. CDR3 coding DNA: TGTGCCAGCAGCCAACCCGGGGCCAACGTCCTGACTTTC.